The present T cell receptor beta chain was sequenced within a study of T cells after yellow fever vaccination. Notes on the study in general: It was the secondary response that reached its peak faster, day 5 versus 15, but it was weaker. Subsequent booster samples again held most clones from primary vaccination (96% CD4, approximately 85% CD8). Repertoires obtained by FACS sorting could include abundant clonotypes that entered as contaminants from the bulk population.

The study made its TCR cDNA through 5'RACE template switching. That step introduced a universal primer site along with UMIs. In TCRdb, the 5' RACE reads were re-called with MiXCR into one record per CDR3 protein. The sample lists 300,000 or so distinct CDR3 sequences; 7% to 9% were seen once. As for this clonotype: As yet, its antigen is unknown.

Germline lookup yields CDR1 DFQATT and CDR2 SNEGSKA (reference sequence). The CDR3 spans 14 residues. The germline V and J ends were trimmed by 3 bases and 0 bases, with 12 bases remaining between them. This receptor was obtained from a man aged 18 to 35 who received the YFV17D yellow fever vaccine. Sequences were derived from PBMCs, sampled approximately 47 days after the first yellow fever vaccination. The chain employs TRBV20-1 and TRBJ2-7; D not certain. CDR3 residues: CSASRTWDSYEQYF. CDR3 DNA sequence: TGCAGTGCTAGTAGAACTTGGGACTCCTACGAGCAGTACTTC.